A selection of T cell receptor beta chains follows, all from one sample in a study of cytomegalovirus exposure and HLA in healthy donors. Sequenced by immunoSEQ multiplex PCR; TCRdb stores in-frame clones only, minus some. The data hold about 150,000 clones, with about four fifths observed a single time. The sequenced sample was PBMCs. All receptors come from a woman aged 40 to 49 in good health and CMV-seronegative. The CDR3 runs from the conserved cysteine through the conserved F or W. A D gene is named only where the DNA matches it firmly. Part of the rows lack a size; the others show once, few, many or a class for expanded clones.

v_call: TRBV7-2; j_call: TRBJ1-1; d_call: NA; clone_size: NA; cdr3_nt: TGTGCCAGCAGCTTCTACGGGGGAAAAGCTTTCTTT; cdr3_aa: CASSFYGGKAFF
v_call: TRBV5-4; j_call: TRBJ2-7; d_call: NA; clone_size: few; cdr3_nt: TGTGCCAGCAGCTTGGAAGGGACTCGCAACTACGAGCAGTACTTC; cdr3_aa: CASSLEGTRNYEQYF
v_call: TRBV27; j_call: TRBJ2-2; d_call: NA; clone_size: NA; cdr3_nt: TGTGCCAGCAGTCCGACCCACGAGGCGGGGTTCACCGGGGAGCTGTTTTTT; cdr3_aa: CASSPTHEAGFTGELFF
v_call: TRBV4-1; j_call: TRBJ1-6; d_call: NA; clone_size: NA; cdr3_nt: TGCGCCAGCAACTTACAGGTCAGCTCCTATAATTCACCCCTCCACTTT; cdr3_aa: CASNLQVSSYNSPLHF
v_call: TRBV5-1; j_call: TRBJ1-1; d_call: NA; clone_size: NA; cdr3_nt: TGCGCCAGCAGCTTGGGAGGAGGTTTGAACACTGAAGCTTTCTTT; cdr3_aa: CASSLGGGLNTEAFF
v_call: TRBV5-5; j_call: TRBJ1-6; d_call: NA; clone_size: few; cdr3_nt: TGTGCCAGCAGCTTGGTGTTGAGTCAGGGGTATAATTCACCCCTCCACTTT; cdr3_aa: CASSLVLSQGYNSPLHF
v_call: TRBV28; j_call: TRBJ2-1; d_call: TRBD2; clone_size: NA; cdr3_nt: TGTGCCAGCAGTTGGGGGGGTAGGGGTGAGCAGTTCTTC; cdr3_aa: CASSWGGRGEQFF
v_call: TRBV5-4; j_call: TRBJ1-1; d_call: TRBD1; clone_size: NA; cdr3_nt: TGTGCCGGGACAGGGAGGAGAGACACTGAAGCTTTCTTT; cdr3_aa: CAGTGRRDTEAFF
v_call: TRBV14; j_call: TRBJ2-6; d_call: NA; clone_size: NA; cdr3_nt: TGTGCCAGCAGCCAAGAGCGACACTCTGGGGCCAACGTCCTGACTTTC; cdr3_aa: CASSQERHSGANVLTF
v_call: TRBV2; j_call: TRBJ1-1; d_call: TRBD1; clone_size: few; cdr3_nt: TGTGCCAGAGACCCGGGACAGTATACTGAAGCTTTCTTT; cdr3_aa: CARDPGQYTEAFF
v_call: TRBV19; j_call: TRBJ1-5; d_call: TRBD1; clone_size: NA; cdr3_nt: TGTGCCAGTAGTCGTGGACAGGGGGCCTCCAATCAGCCCCAGCATTTT; cdr3_aa: CASSRGQGASNQPQHF
v_call: TRBV28; j_call: TRBJ1-4; d_call: NA; clone_size: once; cdr3_nt: TGTGCCGCGGGGGGGGAGGCGGTGTTTTTT; cdr3_aa: CAAGGEAVFF
v_call: TRBV2; j_call: TRBJ1-2; d_call: NA; clone_size: few; cdr3_nt: TGTGCCAGCAGTGAATCAGAGGCAGGGGACGGCTACACCTTC; cdr3_aa: CASSESEAGDGYTF
v_call: TRBV19; j_call: TRBJ2-6; d_call: TRBD1; clone_size: few; cdr3_nt: TGTGCCAGTAAAGGACAGGGTAAAGGGGCCAACGTCCTGACTTTC; cdr3_aa: CASKGQGKGANVLTF
v_call: TRBV7-9; j_call: TRBJ2-1; d_call: TRBD2; clone_size: NA; cdr3_nt: TGTGCCAGCAGAGGGACTAGCGGGGGCTACAATGAGCAGTTCTTC; cdr3_aa: CASRGTSGGYNEQFF
v_call: TRBV25-1; j_call: TRBJ1-1; d_call: TRBD1; clone_size: NA; cdr3_nt: TGTGCCAGCACCCCCAGGGGGCGGGTGACTGAAGCTTTCTTT; cdr3_aa: CASTPRGRVTEAFF
v_call: TRBV7-2; j_call: TRBJ1-2; d_call: NA; clone_size: NA; cdr3_nt: TGTGCCAGCAGCTTAACCGTCAGCTATGGCTACACCTTC; cdr3_aa: CASSLTVSYGYTF
v_call: TRBV2; j_call: TRBJ1-1; d_call: NA; clone_size: once; cdr3_nt: TGTGCCAGCAGAGGACAGCGGAGGAACACTGAAGCTTTCTTT; cdr3_aa: CASRGQRRNTEAFF
v_call: TRBV5-4; j_call: TRBJ1-1; d_call: NA; clone_size: NA; cdr3_nt: TGTGCCAGCAGCCCCTGGGGGGGCACTGAAGCTTTCTTT; cdr3_aa: CASSPWGGTEAFF
v_call: TRBV9; j_call: TRBJ2-7; d_call: TRBD1; clone_size: NA; cdr3_nt: TGTGCCAGCAGCCCAAGTACTGACAGGGGATACGAGCAGTACTTC; cdr3_aa: CASSPSTDRGYEQYF
v_call: TRBV28; j_call: TRBJ1-2; d_call: TRBD1; clone_size: NA; cdr3_nt: TGTGCCAGCAGACGTAGGGGGCGTAGGGTCTATGGCTACACCTTC; cdr3_aa: CASRRRGRRVYGYTF
v_call: TRBV7-9; j_call: TRBJ2-3; d_call: TRBD2; clone_size: NA; cdr3_nt: TGTGCCAGCACCTCCAGAGCGGGGGGCGCAGATACGCAGTATTTT; cdr3_aa: CASTSRAGGADTQYF
v_call: TRBV4-3; j_call: TRBJ1-1; d_call: TRBD1; clone_size: NA; cdr3_nt: TGCGCCAGCAGCCAAGATTACAGGGGGAGGAACACTGAAGCTTTCTTT; cdr3_aa: CASSQDYRGRNTEAFF
v_call: TRBV5-1; j_call: TRBJ1-2; d_call: NA; clone_size: NA; cdr3_nt: TGCGCCAGCAGCTTGGACAACGATGGCTACACCTTC; cdr3_aa: CASSLDNDGYTF
v_call: TRBV4-2; j_call: TRBJ1-1; d_call: NA; clone_size: NA; cdr3_nt: TGTGCCAGCAGTCTCAGTAACACTGAAGCTTTCTTT; cdr3_aa: CASSLSNTEAFF
v_call: TRBV15; j_call: TRBJ2-7; d_call: NA; clone_size: NA; cdr3_nt: TGTGCCACCAGCAGAGATTTGGACTACGAGCAGTACTTC; cdr3_aa: CATSRDLDYEQYF
v_call: TRBV6-5; j_call: TRBJ1-2; d_call: NA; clone_size: NA; cdr3_nt: TGTGCCAGCAGACGAACAGATAACTATGGCTACACCTTC; cdr3_aa: CASRRTDNYGYTF
v_call: TRBV5-6; j_call: TRBJ1-3; d_call: NA; clone_size: once; cdr3_nt: TGTGCCAGCAGCTTGGGGCAGGGGTGGTCTGGAAACACCATATATTTT; cdr3_aa: CASSLGQGWSGNTIYF
v_call: TRBV30; j_call: TRBJ1-1; d_call: TRBD1; clone_size: once; cdr3_nt: TGTGCCTGGAGTGTTACAGGGGGCACTGAAGCTTTCTTT; cdr3_aa: CAWSVTGGTEAFF
v_call: TRBV5-4; j_call: TRBJ1-1; d_call: NA; clone_size: NA; cdr3_nt: TGTGCCAGCAGCCTGGAAATGCTGGGTGAGGTCACTGAAGCTTTCTTT; cdr3_aa: CASSLEMLGEVTEAFF
v_call: TRBV27; j_call: TRBJ1-1; d_call: NA; clone_size: NA; cdr3_nt: TGTGCCAGCAGTTTAAAAATGAGCGTCACTGAAGCTTTCTTT; cdr3_aa: CASSLKMSVTEAFF
v_call: TRBV19; j_call: TRBJ2-3; d_call: NA; clone_size: NA; cdr3_nt: TGTGCCAGTATGACCGGGAGCACAGATACGCAGTATTTT; cdr3_aa: CASMTGSTDTQYF
v_call: TRBV5-1; j_call: TRBJ1-2; d_call: NA; clone_size: NA; cdr3_nt: TGCGCCAGCAGCTGCAAAACAGAAACAGGGATAGGGACCTACGACCCCAAGGGAGTATATGGCTACACCTTC; cdr3_aa: CASSCKTETGIGTYDPKGVYGYTF
v_call: TRBV5-1; j_call: TRBJ2-2; d_call: TRBD2; clone_size: NA; cdr3_nt: TGCGCCAGCAGACGTAGCGGGGGAGAAACCGGGGAGCTGTTTTTT; cdr3_aa: CASRRSGGETGELFF
v_call: TRBV5-6; j_call: TRBJ1-5; d_call: NA; clone_size: NA; cdr3_nt: TGTGCCAGCAGCCTGGGGACGCGGGTCAGCAATCAGCCCCAGCATTTT; cdr3_aa: CASSLGTRVSNQPQHF
v_call: TRBV7-9; j_call: TRBJ1-1; d_call: NA; clone_size: NA; cdr3_nt: TGTGCCAGCAGCTTAACAACAGGGCTGAACACTGAAGCTTTCTTT; cdr3_aa: CASSLTTGLNTEAFF
v_call: TRBV5-6; j_call: TRBJ1-4; d_call: TRBD1; clone_size: NA; cdr3_nt: TGTGCCAGCAGCCGAAAAGACAGGGTTGGCGGTGAAAAACTGTTTTTT; cdr3_aa: CASSRKDRVGGEKLFF
v_call: TRBV7-2; j_call: TRBJ2-7; d_call: NA; clone_size: NA; cdr3_nt: TGTGCCAGCAGCTTACAGGGCGCCGCCTACGAGCAGTACTTC; cdr3_aa: CASSLQGAAYEQYF
v_call: TRBV6-5; j_call: TRBJ1-5; d_call: TRBD1; clone_size: NA; cdr3_nt: TGTGCCAGCAGCAACAGGGGTAGCAATCAGCCCCAGCATTTT; cdr3_aa: CASSNRGSNQPQHF
v_call: TRBV9; j_call: TRBJ2-1; d_call: TRBD1; clone_size: NA; cdr3_nt: TGTGCCAGCAGCGTAGCGGCGAAGACAGGGCCGAGCTCCTACAATGAGCAGTTCTTC; cdr3_aa: CASSVAAKTGPSSYNEQFF
v_call: TRBV5-6; j_call: TRBJ2-5; d_call: NA; clone_size: NA; cdr3_nt: TGTGCCAGCAGCTCCCGAGACACCCAAGAGACCCAGTACTTC; cdr3_aa: CASSSRDTQETQYF
v_call: TRBV27; j_call: TRBJ2-2; d_call: NA; clone_size: NA; cdr3_nt: TGTGCCAGCAGGAGAGGGGCGGGGAAGAACACCGGGGAGCTGTTTTTT; cdr3_aa: CASRRGAGKNTGELFF
v_call: TRBV6-5; j_call: TRBJ2-1; d_call: TRBD2; clone_size: NA; cdr3_nt: TGTGCCAGCAGCTATCAGCGGGGTAGGGATGAGCAGTTCTTC; cdr3_aa: CASSYQRGRDEQFF
v_call: TRBV15; j_call: TRBJ1-2; d_call: NA; clone_size: NA; cdr3_nt: TGTGCCACCAGCAGAGATGGGCAGCATCTCTATGGCTACACCTTC; cdr3_aa: CATSRDGQHLYGYTF
v_call: TRBV27; j_call: TRBJ2-6; d_call: NA; clone_size: NA; cdr3_nt: TGTGCCAGCAGCCCCGCGGTAGGGGGGGTCAACGTCCTGACTTTC; cdr3_aa: CASSPAVGGVNVLTF
v_call: TRBV4-1; j_call: TRBJ1-4; d_call: NA; clone_size: NA; cdr3_nt: TGCGCCAGCAGCCAAGCAGGGCCAACTAATGAAAAACTGTTTTTT; cdr3_aa: CASSQAGPTNEKLFF
v_call: TRBV2; j_call: TRBJ1-2; d_call: NA; clone_size: NA; cdr3_nt: TGTGCCAGCCGACTCCAGTTGAGTGGCTACACCTTC; cdr3_aa: CASRLQLSGYTF
v_call: TRBV19; j_call: TRBJ1-5; d_call: NA; clone_size: NA; cdr3_nt: TGTGCCAGCAGCGCTCCAGGGTATAGCAATCAGCCCCAGCATTTT; cdr3_aa: CASSAPGYSNQPQHF
v_call: TRBV10-3; j_call: TRBJ1-1; d_call: TRBD1; clone_size: NA; cdr3_nt: TGTGCCACCAGCGACAGGGGAGAGGGGAACACTGAAGCTTTCTTT; cdr3_aa: CATSDRGEGNTEAFF
v_call: TRBV19; j_call: TRBJ1-2; d_call: TRBD1; clone_size: NA; cdr3_nt: TGTGCCAGTAGTATAACGGGGACAGAAGCTAACTATGGCTACACCTTC; cdr3_aa: CASSITGTEANYGYTF
v_call: TRBV19; j_call: TRBJ2-2; d_call: NA; clone_size: NA; cdr3_nt: TGTGCCAGTACCAAACTGGGACAGAACACCGGGGAGCTGTTTTTT; cdr3_aa: CASTKLGQNTGELFF
v_call: TRBV4-1; j_call: TRBJ1-2; d_call: TRBD1; clone_size: NA; cdr3_nt: TGCGCCAGCAGCCCGAGACAGGGAGAAGCTGGCTACACCTTC; cdr3_aa: CASSPRQGEAGYTF